What follows are 27 T cell receptor beta chains derived from one specimen sequenced in a study of blood T cell repertoires in COVID-19. Profiling relied on immunoSEQ multiplex PCR, and the TCRdb table lists in-frame clones only, not all of them. Of about 400,000 clones in the sample, roughly 86% are singletons; the top ten hold around 2.1%. Sequencing input: PBMCs or T cells enriched from blood (not recorded which). Source of these receptors: a woman aged 40 to 50 with acute COVID-19.

The rearrangement uses TRBV18 and TRBJ1-2; D gene uncertain. The ends were cut back, 6 bases at V and 1 base at J, with 6 bases in the middle. Germline V gives CDR1 KGHSH, CDR2 LQKENI. The CDR3 is 12 residues long. The CDR3 is CASSQDNYGYTF. Here the CDR3 DNA reads TGTGCCAGCTCCCAGGATAACTATGGCTACACCTTC. The full variable domain, with the rest looked up from reference TRBV18 and TRBJ1-2, is NAGVMQNPRHLVRRRGQEARLRCSPMKGHSHVYWYRQLPEEGLKFMVYLQKENIIDESGMPKERFSAEFPKEGPSILRIQQVVRGDSAAYFCASSQDNYGYTFGSGTRLTVV.

The rearrangement uses TRBV12-5 and TRBJ2-1, with 9 positions matching TRBD2. Germline V CDR1 and CDR2: LGHNT, FRNRAP. The V gene end was trimmed by 1 base and the J gene end by 3 bases; junction bases not matched to a gene: 4. CDR3 size: 16 residues. CDR3 sequence (DNA): TGTGCTAGTGGTTTGGCGTCTAGCGGGGTCTACAATGAGCAGTTCTTC. Translating gives CASGLASSGVYNEQFF.

The J gene is TRBJ2-3, the V gene TRBV19; D may be TRBD1 (5 bases). V lost 6 bases and J 2 bases, leaving 9 bases between the germline ends. Germline V gives CDR1 LNHDA, CDR2 SQIVND (reference sequence). The CDR3 has 13 amino acids. In nucleotides, the CDR3 is TGTGCCAGTAGACAGGTTGTCACAGATACGCAGTATTTT. Protein sequence: CASRQVVTDTQYF.

For the CDR3, the DNA is TGTGCCAGCACCGAACAGGGGGCAGGGGCCAACGTCCTGACTTTC. It translates to CASTEQGAGANVLTF. The chain links TRBV5-4 to TRBJ2-6; 9 nucleotides match TRBD1. V trimming: 6 bases; J trimming: 4 bases; junction bases outside the gene matches: 5. Germline CDR1 reads SGHNT; CDR2 reads YYREEE (reference sequence). The CDR3 runs to 15 residues.

CDR3 nucleotides: TGTGCCAGCAGTCCTACAGGGGCCAACGAGCAGTACTTC. This gives the protein CASSPTGANEQYF. The chain is built from TRBV7-6 and TRBJ2-7, with 7 bases that match TRBD1. This CDR3 is built from 13 residues. Trimming cost V 6 bases and J 5 bases; bases outside gene matches: 7. Germline V gene sequence: CDR1 SGHVS, CDR2 FNYEAQ.

The V gene is TRBV5-1, the J gene TRBJ2-7, with a tentative D call TRBD2 (6 bases). In germline, CDR1 is SGHRS, CDR2 YFSETQ. The CDR3 is 17 residues long. V lost 0 bases and J 2 bases, leaving 18 bases between the germline ends. The CDR3 sequence: CASSLAWGIADAYEQYF. For the CDR3, the DNA is TGCGCCAGCAGCTTGGCCTGGGGTATAGCGGACGCCTACGAGCAGTACTTC. Full variable domain (remainder filled in from reference TRBV5-1 and TRBJ2-7): KAGVTQTPRYLIKTRGQQVTLSCSPISGHRSVSWYQQTPGQGLQFLFEYFSETQRNKGNFPGRFSGRQFSNSRSEMNVSTLELGDSALYLCASSLAWGIADAYEQYFGPGTRLTVT.

V gene TRBV6-5 combines with J gene TRBJ2-7, with 7 bases lining up with TRBD1. Germline loops: CDR1 MNHEY, CDR2 SVGAGI. Trimming took 6 bases from V and 7 from J; bases not matched to a gene: 15. This CDR3 has 15 amino acids. CDR3 nucleotide sequence: TGTGCCAGCAGCCAGACCCCACAGGGGTGGGAAGAGCAGTACTTC. Its translation is CASSQTPQGWEEQYF.

The J gene is TRBJ2-2, the V gene TRBV11-2; a weak D match, TRBD2 (6 bases). V lost 5 bases and J 6 bases, leaving 22 bases between the germline ends. Germline CDR1 SGHAT, CDR2 FQNNGV. The CDR3 has 17 amino acids. The CDR3 sequence is CASSPPSSVPKAGELFF. CDR3 coding DNA: TGTGCCAGCAGCCCTCCATCTAGCGTCCCTAAGGCCGGGGAGCTGTTTTTT.

This clone was seen a single time. The chain joins TRBV7-9 to TRBJ1-1; 7 nucleotides align to TRBD1. CDR1 SEHNR and CDR2 FQNEAQ come from the germline V gene (reference sequence). Trimming took 3 bases from V and 3 from J; bases not matched to a gene: 4. CDR3 length: 14 amino acids. The CDR3 protein is CASSFDRVYTEAFF. In nucleotides, the CDR3 is TGTGCCAGCAGCTTTGACAGGGTCTACACTGAAGCTTTCTTT.

V is TRBV19 and J is TRBJ1-1, with a weak D call TRBD1 (5 bases). The V and J ends lost 7 bases and 0 bases respectively, with 15 bases between them. The CDR3 runs 15 residues. CDR1 and CDR2 (germline): LNHDA, SQIVND (reference sequence). The DNA of the CDR3 is TGTGCCAGTACACCAGGGTACCTTATGAACACTGAAGCTTTCTTT. Protein: CASTPGYLMNTEAFF.

This clone appeared once. This chain links TRBV7-9 with TRBJ2-3; 8 positions agree with TRBD2. CDR3 length equals 14 residues. Per the germline V gene, CDR1 is SEHNR and CDR2 is FQNEAQ (reference sequence). J lost 2 bases, V lost 4 bases, and 2 bases had no gene match. In nucleotides, the CDR3 is TGTGCCAGCAGCTATAGCGGGGTCACAGATACGCAGTATTTT. It is translated as CASSYSGVTDTQYF.

The chain recombines TRBV30 with TRBJ1-6, with 7 bases aligning to TRBD1. In germline, CDR1 is GTSNPN, CDR2 SVGIG (reference sequence). V lost 6 bases to trimming and J lost 8 bases; unmatched junction nucleotides: 10. The CDR3 has 14 residues. CDR3 sequence reads: CACKTGEIYSPLHF. The CDR3 DNA reads as TGTGCCTGTAAAACAGGGGAGATATATTCACCCCTCCACTTT.

The V gene is TRBV18, the J gene TRBJ1-1; D gene unclear. This CDR3 is built from 13 residues. V shed 5 bases and J shed 2 bases, with 9 bases lying between them. The V gene's germline CDR1 is KGHSH and CDR2 LQKENI. In nucleotides, the CDR3 is TGTGCCAGCTCAGGGCAGGCAAACACTGAAGCTTTCTTT. It translates to CASSGQANTEAFF.

This chain uses TRBV5-1 with TRBJ2-7; the match to TRBD2 covers 9 bases. V lost 0 bases to trimming and J lost 3 bases; unmatched junction nucleotides: 4. Germline V gene data show CDR1 as SGHRS and CDR2 as YFSETQ. This CDR3 spans 15 amino acids. This chain's CDR3 is CASSLEGSGGYEQYF. In nucleotides, the CDR3 is TGCGCCAGCAGCTTGGAGGGTAGCGGGGGCTACGAGCAGTACTTC.

This clone was recorded once. The chain couples TRBV29-1 to TRBJ2-7; D unresolved. The V end lost 4 bases, the J end lost 3 bases, and 13 bases lay between the germline ends. The germline V gene encodes CDR1 SQVTM and CDR2 ANQGSEA. The CDR3 totals 13 residues. In DNA, the CDR3 is TGCAGCGTTGTGTGGAGAGGCCTCTACGAGCAGTACTTC. This sequence encodes CSVVWRGLYEQYF.

This chain connects TRBV19 to TRBJ1-3, with 9 bases identical to TRBD1. V shed 7 bases and J 2 bases; nucleotides not matched to a gene: 15. Per the germline V gene, CDR1 is LNHDA and CDR2 is SQIVND (reference sequence). The CDR3 consists of 18 residues. Here the CDR3 DNA reads TGTGCCAGTATTAAGGGGACAGGGCTAATCGCAACTGGAAACACCATATATTTT. It is translated as CASIKGTGLIATGNTIYF.

The V and J genes are TRBV20-1 and TRBJ2-3; D might be TRBD2 (5 bases). CDR1 is DFQATT and CDR2 is SNEGSKA in the germline V gene (reference sequence). This CDR3 is 13 amino acids long. V lost 3 bases, J lost 5 bases, and 12 bases lay in between. CDR3 sequence (DNA): TGCAGTGCTAGTCCGGGGATGGGAGATACGCAGTATTTT. Residues: CSASPGMGDTQYF.

The CDR3 DNA follows: TGTGCCACCAGTGATTCCCGGACAGGGGGCGCGGAAGAGACCCAGTACTTC. As protein: CATSDSRTGGAEETQYF. The chain links TRBV24-1 to TRBJ2-5; 11 bases agree with TRBD1. Trimming at V came to 2 bases and at J to 3 bases, leaving 7 bases not matched to a gene. This CDR3 has 17 residues. Looked up from germline, CDR1 is KGHDR and CDR2 is SFDVKD.

The chain employs TRBV18 and TRBJ1-4; unclear D gene. Germline assignment: CDR1 KGHSH and CDR2 LQKENI. V was cut by 3 bases and J by 0 bases, with 8 bases left in between. This CDR3 region has 15 residues. In DNA form, the CDR3 reads TGTGCCAGCTCACCCCTCGGAGCAACTAATGAAAAACTGTTTTTT. It is translated as CASSPLGATNEKLFF.

The rearrangement joins TRBV6-1 to TRBJ1-4, with 7 bases matching TRBD1. Per the germline V gene, CDR1 is MNHNS and CDR2 is SASEGT. The junction had 2 bases not matched to a gene; V was cut back by 0 bases and J by 7 bases. This CDR3 contains 14 residues. CDR3 nucleotides: TGTGCCAGCAGTGAAGCAGGGGGCGTTGAAAAACTGTTTTTT. Translated, it gives CASSEAGGVEKLFF.

CDR3 bases: TGTGCCAGCAGCGTGGACAGGGCCGTCAATCAGCCCCAGCATTTT. Amino acid sequence: CASSVDRAVNQPQHF. This sequence joins TRBV7-9 and TRBJ1-5; 8 bases fit TRBD1. V shed 5 bases and J 3 bases; nucleotides not matched to a gene: 6. Germline V lookup: CDR1 SEHNR, CDR2 FQNEAQ (reference sequence). The CDR3 length is 15 residues.

The CDR3 is CASSVGASGGAWETQYF. The CDR3 bases are TGTGCCAGCAGCGTAGGGGCGAGCGGGGGGGCATGGGAGACCCAGTACTTC. The chain combines TRBV9 with TRBJ2-5, with 10 bases identical to TRBD2. V shed 0 bases and J 5 bases; nucleotides not matched to a gene: 10. Germline-derived CDR1 and CDR2 are SGDLS and YYNGEE. The length of the CDR3 is 17 residues.

The chain has TRBV11-2 and TRBJ2-5, with TRBD2 matching 8 bases. From germline, CDR1 is SGHAT and CDR2 FQNNGV. V gave up 1 base and J gave up 1 base; unmatched junction bases: 5. The CDR3 covers 16 residues. CDR3 amino acids: CASSLGLAKGQETQYF. The CDR3, as DNA: TGTGCCAGCAGCTTAGGACTAGCGAAAGGCCAAGAGACCCAGTACTTC.

This clone was observed a handful of times. The CDR3 loop reads CASSESGLIGTQYF. The CDR3 region has the DNA TGCGCCAGCAGTGAGTCGGGGCTGATTGGTACGCAGTATTTT. V is TRBV10-2 and J is TRBJ2-3; the D gene is possibly TRBD1 (5 bases). Trimming took off 0 bases at V and 8 bases at J, with 12 bases between the two ends. This CDR3 region has 14 residues. Germline V gene lookup returns CDR1 WSHSY and CDR2 SAAADI.

This sequence joins TRBV30 and TRBJ1-5; maybe TRBD1 (5 bases). Germline CDR1 and CDR2: GTSNPN and SVGIG (reference sequence). With 0 bases removed from V and 7 bases from J, the gap between germline ends came to 13 bases. The CDR3 length is 14 residues. The CDR3 DNA reads TGTGCCTGGAGTGTACGCCAGGGTGGACAGCCCCAGCATTTT. Its protein is CAWSVRQGGQPQHF. The whole variable domain, filled in from reference TRBV30 and TRBJ1-5, reads SQTIHQWPATLVQPVGSPLSLECTVEGTSNPNLYWYRQAAGRGLQLLFYSVGIGQISSEVPQNLSASRPQDRQFILSSKKLLLSDSGFYLCAWSVRQGGQPQHFGDGTRLSIL.

The chain employs TRBV5-1 and TRBJ2-3, with D possibly matching TRBD1 (5 bases). The CDR3 loop spans 17 amino acids. V lost 2 bases, J lost 6 bases, and 22 bases lay in between. CDR1 and CDR2 (germline): SGHRS, YFSETQ. The CDR3 DNA reads TGCGCCAGCAGCTTTCGCCAGACAGTTGGATTTGCGGATACGCAGTATTTT. The encoded protein is CASSFRQTVGFADTQYF.

The chain carries TRBV5-1 and TRBJ1-5, with 10 bases lining up with TRBD1. Trimming took 0 bases from V and 7 from J; bases not matched to a gene: 4. Germline V gene data show CDR1 as SGHRS and CDR2 as YFSETQ. This CDR3 spans 15 amino acids. CDR3 protein: CASSLGDRGSQPQHF. For the CDR3, the DNA is TGCGCCAGCAGCTTGGGGGACAGGGGATCACAGCCCCAGCATTTT.